This TCR beta chain was observed in a study of cytomegalovirus exposure and HLA in healthy donors. The PCR contained 60 Vbeta and 13 Jbeta primers. The protocol was immunoSEQ multiplex PCR, while the TCRdb copy is restricted to in-frame clones and leaves out a portion. The table lists 80,000 to 95,000 clones, approximately 71% of them singletons. The length of the CDR3 is 18 residues. V gave up 2 bases and J gave up 2 bases; unmatched junction bases: 14. Germline CDR1 is SEHNR and CDR2 is FQNEAQ (reference sequence). The sequencing input was PBMCs. The origin of this receptor is a woman aged 18-35 years in good health and CMV-seropositive. The chain links TRBV7-9 to TRBJ2-5; the match to TRBD2 covers 7 bases. The CDR3 region is CASSLQGVTGGSQETQYF. The DNA for the CDR3 is TGTGCCAGCAGCTTACAAGGGGTAACGGGGGGAAGTCAAGAGACCCAGTACTTC.